The clone carrying this T cell receptor beta chain was counted a single time. This CDR3 is built from 15 residues. V gave up 6 bases and J gave up 6 bases; unmatched junction bases: 13. Germline values: CDR1 LNHDA, CDR2 SQIVND (reference sequence). Sequencing used immunoSEQ multiplex PCR; TCRdb keeps in-frame clones, though not all of them. The data contain fewer than 70,000 clones, 70% to 90% of them singletons. The data derive from a study of OX40 agonist ivuxolimab in advanced cancers. Overall study: The patients received ivuxolimab by intravenous route every 2 weeks at 0.01 to 10 mg/kg.

The V and J genes are TRBV19 and TRBJ1-2; 7 nucleotides align to TRBD1. This receptor was identified in an adult with an advanced solid tumor such as melanoma, head and neck, liver or kidney cancer. The source material was CD4+ or CD8+ T cells sorted from blood, sampled in a trial of the OX40 agonist ivuxolimab. This CDR3 reads CASSTTRGAAHGYTF. The CDR3 coding sequence is TGTGCCAGTAGCACAACCAGGGGGGCGGCCCATGGCTACACCTTC.